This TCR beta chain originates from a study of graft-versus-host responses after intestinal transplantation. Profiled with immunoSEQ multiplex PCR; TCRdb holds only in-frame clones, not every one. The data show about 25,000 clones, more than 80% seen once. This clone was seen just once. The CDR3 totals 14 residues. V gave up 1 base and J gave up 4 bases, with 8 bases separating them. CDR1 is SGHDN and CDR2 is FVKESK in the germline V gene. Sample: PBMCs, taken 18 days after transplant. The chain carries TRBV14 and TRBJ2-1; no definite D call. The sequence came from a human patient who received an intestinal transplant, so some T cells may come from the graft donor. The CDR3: CASSQVAEYNEQFF. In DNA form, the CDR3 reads TGTGCCAGCAGCCAAGTTGCGGAGTACAATGAGCAGTTCTTC.